This TCR beta chain was recorded in a study of Ad26.COV2.S vaccination and SARS-CoV-2 variants (dated by TCRdb to 2020 to 2022). A note on the overall study: Donors in the vaccine arm were drawn from COV1001, a phase I-IIa trial of Ad26.COV2.S in healthy adults that was multicentre, randomized, double-blind and placebo-controlled. Throughout the experiments and outcome assessment, investigators stayed blinded to trial group allocation. TCRbeta repertoire sequencing was used to assess the specificity and breadth of SARS-CoV-2-reactive T cell receptors after Ad26.COV2.S vaccination. Ad26.COV2.S was given intramuscularly at 5x10^10 or 1x10^11 viral particles, as a single shot or as two shots 56 days apart. A total of 32 samples were included in the TCR-sequenced set, comprising around 19 Ad26.COV2.S vaccine recipients, 5 placebo recipients and 8 SARS-CoV-2 convalescent individuals. Trial participants were randomized into five groups of five, in which low-dose or high-dose Ad26.COV2.S was given once or twice, or placebo was given on both occasions. Study-wide findings and limitations: Substantial breadth of spike-specific CD8+ and CD4+ T cell responses was reported after vaccination. Comparable non-spike TCR breadth was observed between vaccine and placebo recipients, consistent with only spike being contained in the vaccine. The authors noted that total T cell responses may have been underestimated by the TCR breadth and depth analyses. The study was not powered for comparison of responses between vaccine doses or regimens. Ad26.COV2.S recipients had higher spike-specific TCR breadth than placebo recipients (P = 0.0014).

Its CDR3 holds 16 amino acids, cysteine through phenylalanine. Kept here is only the CDR3 DNA, which spans 48 bases and is read in frame from base 1. From a lookup of the germline V gene, CDR1 and CDR2 are LGHNA and YSLEER. Unmatched junction bases come to 4, with V trimmed by 0 bases and J by 0 bases. According to the study, the label for this sample's treatment or condition signals: some 19 received Ad26.COV2.S at low or high dose, single or two shots; 5 received placebo; per-sample allocation not given. For vaccine and placebo recipients, the sequenced repertoires came from samples collected on day 63 after the first injection. In Cohort 1b, about 27 adults aged 18-55 years were enrolled at a single site in Boston, USA, between 29 July and 7 August 2020. Ad26.COV2.S was a replication-incompetent adenovirus type 26 vector expressing a prefusion-stabilized SARS-CoV-2 spike protein from the original Wuhan strain.

TCRbeta CDR3 regions were sequenced with the immunoSEQ Assay. After extraction, genomic DNA underwent amplification by bias-controlled multiplex PCR, followed by high-throughput sequencing. The original methods were these. To quantify the absolute abundance of every unique TCRbeta CDR3 region, sequences were collapsed and filtered. T cell fraction was estimated by normalizing TCRbeta template counts to usable DNA, which was measured by amplifying reference genes present in all nucleated cells. Repertoire TCRs were annotated as SARS-CoV-2-specific when V gene, CDR3 amino acid sequence and J gene were exactly matched to a known reactive TCR set. The reference SARS-CoV-2 TCR set was derived from MIRA and filtered for enrichment in COVID-19-positive ImmuneCODE repertoires, a step that removed public or cross-reactive TCRs. Using the MIRA antigens, annotated TCRs were further analysed by specific ORF or by position within an ORF. Breadth was defined as annotated unique rearrangements over total unique productive rearrangements; depth was the summed frequency of those rearrangements. Two-sided Wilcoxon rank-sum tests were applied when comparing TCR breadth between groups. TCRdb limited this immuneACCESS table to in-frame rearrangements with V and J called. A share of clones is missing; checked studies link under half to unresolved V genes, and the rest is unexplained. V and J calls and clone size are those listed in that table; D and trimming were worked out from the DNA. The sample table records more than 300,000 clones; about 88% of these occur just once. Jointly, the top ten make up around 10% of the sample.

As concerns this clone: Its specific antigen is unknown. No much larger clone is present one base from it, and per-base qualities are unavailable.

The chain is encoded by TRBV4-3 joined to TRBJ2-7, with TRBD2 matching 8 junction bases. This TCR was recovered from a person between 18 and 65 years old who received the Ad26.COV2.S COVID-19 vaccine or a placebo. The material was peripheral blood, obtained in a trial of Ad26.COV2.S vaccine versus placebo. The DNA sequence is TGCGCCAGCAGCCAAGACAGGCTAGCGGGCTCCTACGAGCAGTACTTC. The encoded protein is CASSQDRLAGSYEQYF.